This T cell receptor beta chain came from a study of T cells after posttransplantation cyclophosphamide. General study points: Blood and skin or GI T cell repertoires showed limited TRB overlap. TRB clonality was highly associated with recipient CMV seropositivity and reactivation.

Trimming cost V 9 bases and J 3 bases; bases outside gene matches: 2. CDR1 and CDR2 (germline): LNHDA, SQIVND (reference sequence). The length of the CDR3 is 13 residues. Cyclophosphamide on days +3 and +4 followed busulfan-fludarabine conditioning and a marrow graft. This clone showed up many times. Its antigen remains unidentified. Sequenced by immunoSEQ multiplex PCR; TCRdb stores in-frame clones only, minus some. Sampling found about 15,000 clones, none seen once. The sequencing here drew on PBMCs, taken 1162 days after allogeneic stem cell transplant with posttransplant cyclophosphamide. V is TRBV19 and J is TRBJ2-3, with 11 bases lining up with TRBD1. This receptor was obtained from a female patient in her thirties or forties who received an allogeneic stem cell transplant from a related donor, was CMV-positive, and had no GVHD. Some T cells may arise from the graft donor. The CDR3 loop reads CASWDRGTDTQYF. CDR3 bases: TGTGCCAGCTGGGACAGGGGGACAGATACGCAGTATTTT. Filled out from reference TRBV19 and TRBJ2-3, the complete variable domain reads DGGITQSPKYLFRKEGQNVTLSCEQNLNHDAMYWYRQDPGQGLRLIYYSQIVNDFQKGDIAEGYSVSREKKESFPLTVTSAQKNPTAFYLCASWDRGTDTQYFGPGTRLTVL.